Presented here are 7 T cell receptor beta chains from one specimen sequenced in a study of CD8 T cells in ankylosing spondylitis. Study findings and constraints: A TCR beta motif of 8 or 9 highly homologous variants appeared characteristic of ankylosing spondylitis blood.

The antigens for these receptors are not known. TCRdb ran MiXCR on the 5' RACE reads and lists one entry per CDR3 protein. The sample holds a few hundred thousand distinct CDR3 sequences, about 20% seen once. Specimen: blood, either unsorted or a sorted T cell fraction (not recorded which). The source is a male donor with ankylosing spondylitis.

This clonotype showed up just a few times. This chain links TRBV28 with TRBJ2-3, with a weak D call TRBD1 (6 bases). Trimming took off 4 bases at V and 0 bases at J, with 14 bases between the two ends. This CDR3 region has 16 residues. Per the germline V gene, CDR1 is MDHEN and CDR2 is SYDVKM. CDR3: CASSYSQGLSTDTQYF. The CDR3 nucleotides read TGTGCCAGCAGTTATTCTCAGGGGCTTAGCACAGATACGCAGTATTTT.

This chain connects TRBV7-6 to TRBJ1-1; no clear D. Trimming took 1 base from V and 0 from J, leaving 9 bases between them. The CDR3 is 15 amino acids. Germline-derived CDR1 and CDR2 are SGHVS and FNYEAQ. CDR3: CASSLGGTMNTEAFF. CDR3 DNA: TGTGCCAGCAGCTTAGGCGGAACCATGAACACTGAAGCTTTCTTT.

This chain joins TRBV7-2 and TRBJ1-1; no clear D gene. CDR1 SGHTA and CDR2 FQGNSA come from the germline V gene. The CDR3 has 14 amino acids. Deletions cut 2 bases from V and 4 bases from J, with 11 bases between. This chain's CDR3 is CASSLRSGTTEAFF. The CDR3 DNA follows: TGTGCCAGCAGCTTAAGGTCGGGCACCACTGAAGCTTTCTTT.

CDR3 DNA sequence: TGTGCCAGCAGCCAAGGCGGGACCATACCCTACGAGCAGTACTTC. Translated, it gives CASSQGGTIPYEQYF. The chain employs TRBV4-2 and TRBJ2-7; possibly TRBD2 for D (6 bases). The CDR3 length is 15 residues. The ends were cut back, 1 base at V and 2 bases at J, with 12 bases in the middle. Germline V CDR1 and CDR2: LGHNA, YNFKEQ.

The chain couples TRBV5-1 to TRBJ1-1, with D unclear. V dropped 2 bases and J dropped 6 bases, with 14 bases sitting between them. The CDR3 has 14 amino acids. Germline V lookup: CDR1 SGHRS, CDR2 YFSETQ. The CDR3 spells CASSFQAIRSEAFF. In nucleotides, the CDR3 is TGCGCCAGCAGCTTTCAGGCGATCCGGTCTGAAGCTTTCTTT.

This clonotype has only a few counts. The chain carries TRBV25-1 and TRBJ2-3, with 9 positions matching TRBD1. There are 15 residues in the CDR3. Germline loops: CDR1 MGHDK, CDR2 SYGVNS. V lost 4 bases to trimming and J lost 5 bases; unmatched junction nucleotides: 7. CDR3 in DNA: TGTGCCAGCAGTGCCCGGGACAGGGAGGAAGATACGCAGTATTTT. It yields the protein CASSARDREEDTQYF.

This clonotype was picked up a small number of times. The genes are TRBV4-1 and TRBJ2-7; 9 bases map to TRBD2. Germline assignment: CDR1 MGHRA and CDR2 YSYEKL. Trimming took 0 bases from V and 0 from J; bases not matched to a gene: 12. The CDR3 spans 19 residues. In DNA, the CDR3 is TGCGCCAGCAGCCAAGACATCCGCCGACTAGCGGTTAGCTCCTACGAGCAGTACTTC. It codes for CASSQDIRRLAVSSYEQYF.